This T cell receptor (beta chain) stems from a study of T cells of healthy individuals (dated by TCRdb to the late 2010s). This clonotype was seen more than once but under ten times. Its antigen has not been determined. Base quality data are lacking; no much larger clone is found one base away. Library preparation employed 5' RACE. Sequencing was carried out with an Illumina MiSeq. The public reads were quality trimmed at Q25 with fastp and then assembled into clones with MiXCR by TCRdb, keeping productive beta chains. Each record represents a unique CDR3 protein, reported with the most common genes and DNA among its rows. Present in this sample are roughly 87,000 distinct CDR3 sequences, around 17% of which were seen just once. The top ten clones comprise 6.2% of the sample. CDR1 and CDR2, per the germline V gene (reference sequence), are SEHNR and FQNEAQ. V gives up 2 bases and J gives up 6 bases, and the segment between their germline ends measures 15 bases. The CDR3 covers 15 residues, taking in both the cysteine and the phenylalanine. Only the CDR3 DNA is retained, 45 bases long and in frame from the first base.

Here the chain combines TRBV7-9 and TRBJ2-3; the D gene remains uncertain. This receptor was obtained from a human donor in good health. The sequenced DNA: TGTGCCAGCAGCTTATCGAGAAGAGGAATCGATACGCAGTATTTT. It codes for CASSLSRRGIDTQYF.